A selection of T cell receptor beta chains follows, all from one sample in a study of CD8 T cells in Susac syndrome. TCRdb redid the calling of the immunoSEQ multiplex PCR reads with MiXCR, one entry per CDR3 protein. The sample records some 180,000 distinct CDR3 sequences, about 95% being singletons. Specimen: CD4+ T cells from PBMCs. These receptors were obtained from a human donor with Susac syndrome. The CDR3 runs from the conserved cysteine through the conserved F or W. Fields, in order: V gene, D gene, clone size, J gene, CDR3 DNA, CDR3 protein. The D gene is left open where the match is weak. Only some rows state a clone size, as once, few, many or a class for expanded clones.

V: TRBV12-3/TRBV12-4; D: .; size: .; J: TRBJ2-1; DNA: TGTGCCAGCAGTTTCGGGGACGGCTACAATGAGCAGTTCTTC; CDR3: CASSFGDGYNEQFF
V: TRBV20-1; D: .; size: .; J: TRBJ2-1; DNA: TGCAGTGCTAGAGATGTGGCAGGAAGCTCCTACAATGAGCAGTTCTTC; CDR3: CSARDVAGSSYNEQFF
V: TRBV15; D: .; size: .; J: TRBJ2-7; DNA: TGTGCCACCAGCAGAACTCAGGGGTACGAGCAGTACTTC; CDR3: CATSRTQGYEQYF
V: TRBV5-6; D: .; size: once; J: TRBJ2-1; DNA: TGTGCCAGCAGCTTGGGGAGGGGGCTCGGGGAGCAGTTCTTC; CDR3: CASSLGRGLGEQFF
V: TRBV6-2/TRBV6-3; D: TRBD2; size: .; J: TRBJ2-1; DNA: TGTGCCAGCAAAAAGACTAGCGGTTACAATGAGCAGTTCTTC; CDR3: CASKKTSGYNEQFF
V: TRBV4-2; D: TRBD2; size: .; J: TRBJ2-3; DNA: TGTGCCAGCAGCCAAGGACTAGCGGCTAGCACAGATACGCAGTATTTT; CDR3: CASSQGLAASTDTQYF
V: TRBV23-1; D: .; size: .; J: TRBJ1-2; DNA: TGCGCCAGCTCTAACTATGGCTACACCTTC; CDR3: CASSNYGYTF
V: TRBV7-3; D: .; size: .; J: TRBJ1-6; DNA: TGTGCCAGCAGCTTGCTGCGGGATTCACCCCTCCACTTT; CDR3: CASSLLRDSPLHF
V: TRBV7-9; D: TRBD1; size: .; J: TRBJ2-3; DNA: TGTGCCAGCAGCCCGGACAGGGCGGCAGATACGCAGTATTTT; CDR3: CASSPDRAADTQYF
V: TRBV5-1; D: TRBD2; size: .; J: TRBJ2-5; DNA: TGCGCCAGCAGCCAGGGACGAGGGAAAGCGGGAAAAGAGACCCAGTACTTC; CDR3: CASSQGRGKAGKETQYF
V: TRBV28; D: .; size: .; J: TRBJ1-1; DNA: TGTGCCAGCAGTCTCACCAGATATCGACAGATGAACACTGAAGCTTTCTTT; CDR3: CASSLTRYRQMNTEAFF
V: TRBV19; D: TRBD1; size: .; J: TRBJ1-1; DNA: TGTGCCAGTAGCGACAGGGTGGGATACACTGAAGCTTTCTTT; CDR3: CASSDRVGYTEAFF
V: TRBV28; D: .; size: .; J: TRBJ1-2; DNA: TGTGCCAGCAGTTCGGGGGGGAGTGGCTACACCTTC; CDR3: CASSSGGSGYTF
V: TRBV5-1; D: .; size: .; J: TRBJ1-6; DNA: TGCGCCAGCAGTCGAGGTGGTTCACCCCTCCACTTT; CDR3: CASSRGGSPLHF
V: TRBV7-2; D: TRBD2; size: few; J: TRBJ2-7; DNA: TGTGCCAGCAGCTTAAGGCTAGCGGGGGCCTACGAGCAGTACTTC; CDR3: CASSLRLAGAYEQYF
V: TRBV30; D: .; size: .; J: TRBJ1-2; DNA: TGTGCCTGGAGTGTAGATGGCTATGGCTACACCTTC; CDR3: CAWSVDGYGYTF
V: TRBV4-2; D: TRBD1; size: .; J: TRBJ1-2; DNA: TGTGCCAGCACCCTGGCAGGGGGGGATAACTATGGCTACACCTTC; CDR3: CASTLAGGDNYGYTF
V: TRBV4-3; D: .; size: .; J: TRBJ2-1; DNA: TGCGCCAGCAGCCAAGGGACTGTTGTCGGTGAGCAGTTCTTC; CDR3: CASSQGTVVGEQFF
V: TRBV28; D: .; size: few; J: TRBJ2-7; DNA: TGTGCCAGCAGTCAGGGGCGGGGCTACGAGCAGTACTTC; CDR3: CASSQGRGYEQYF
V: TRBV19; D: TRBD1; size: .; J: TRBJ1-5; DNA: TGTGCCAGTAGTATGGGGAGTGGGCAGGGGGCGACGGGCAATCAGCCCCAGCATTTT; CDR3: CASSMGSGQGATGNQPQHF
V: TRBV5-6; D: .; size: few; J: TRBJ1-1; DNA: TGTGCCAGCAGCTTGTCTCTTTACACTGAAGCTTTCTTT; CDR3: CASSLSLYTEAFF
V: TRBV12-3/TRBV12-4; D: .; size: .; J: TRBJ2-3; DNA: TGTGCCAGCACTTTCTTGGATACGCAGTATTTT; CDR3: CASTFLDTQYF
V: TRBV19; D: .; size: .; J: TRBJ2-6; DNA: TGTGCCAGTAGTATAGGCAGTACTGGGGCCAACGTCCTGACTTTC; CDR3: CASSIGSTGANVLTF
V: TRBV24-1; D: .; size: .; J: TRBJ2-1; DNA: TGTGCCACCAGTGATTCAACGGCGACTAAGGGTTCGGGGCAGTTCTTC; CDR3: CATSDSTATKGSGQFF
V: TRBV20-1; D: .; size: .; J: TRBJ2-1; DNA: TGCCGCTGGGGTCAGTACAATGAGCAGTTCTTC; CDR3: CRWGQYNEQFF
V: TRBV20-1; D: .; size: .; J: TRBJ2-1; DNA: TGCAGTGCTAGAGTAGTCTACTACAATGAGCAGTTCTTC; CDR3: CSARVVYYNEQFF
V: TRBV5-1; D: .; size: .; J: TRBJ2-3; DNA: TGCGCCAGCAGTCGGGACGTTTCCCTGCAGTATTTT; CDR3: CASSRDVSLQYF
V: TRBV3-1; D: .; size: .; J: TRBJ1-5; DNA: TGTGCCAGCAGCCCTGAAGTTAGCAATCAGCCCCAGCATTTT; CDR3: CASSPEVSNQPQHF
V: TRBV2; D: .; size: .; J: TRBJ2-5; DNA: TGTGCCAGCAGTGATTCCGTGACCCAGTACTTC; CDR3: CASSDSVTQYF
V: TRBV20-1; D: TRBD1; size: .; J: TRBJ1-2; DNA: TGCAGTGCTGCGGACAGGGGTTATGGCTACACCTTC; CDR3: CSAADRGYGYTF
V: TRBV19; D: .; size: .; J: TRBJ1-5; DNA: TGTGCCAGTTCCCCGAGGAGGGGCTATAGCAATCAGCCCCAGCATTTT; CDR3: CASSPRRGYSNQPQHF
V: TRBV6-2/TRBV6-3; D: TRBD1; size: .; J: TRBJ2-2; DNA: TGTGCCAGCAACAGGGGGGACACCGGGGAGCTGTTTTTT; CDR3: CASNRGDTGELFF
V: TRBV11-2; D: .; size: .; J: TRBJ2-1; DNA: TGTGCCAGCAGCTTATTTGGGGGAACGGGCAATGAGCAGTTCTTC; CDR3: CASSLFGGTGNEQFF
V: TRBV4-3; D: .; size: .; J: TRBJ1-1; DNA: TGCGCCAGCAGCCACACAGTGAACACTGAAGCTTTCTTT; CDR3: CASSHTVNTEAFF
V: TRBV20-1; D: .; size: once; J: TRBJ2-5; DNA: TGCAGTGCTAGAGATCCGGACAAACCGGGCCCGCTGGGGGATGCCCAGTACTTC; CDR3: CSARDPDKPGPLGDAQYF
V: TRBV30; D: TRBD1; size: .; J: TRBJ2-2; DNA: TGTGCCTGGAGTGCGGGACAGGGGAACACCGGGGAGCTGTTTTTT; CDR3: CAWSAGQGNTGELFF
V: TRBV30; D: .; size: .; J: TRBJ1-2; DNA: TGTGCCTGGAGTGCCGGGGGCCAAATCTATGGCTACACCTTC; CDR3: CAWSAGGQIYGYTF
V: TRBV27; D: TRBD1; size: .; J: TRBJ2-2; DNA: TGTGCCAGCACCAGGACAGGGAACACCGGGGAGCTGTTTTTT; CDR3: CASTRTGNTGELFF
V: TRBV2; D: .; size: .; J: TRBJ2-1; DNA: TGTGCCAGCAGTGCAGGGTACGGCGAGCAGTTCTTC; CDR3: CASSAGYGEQFF
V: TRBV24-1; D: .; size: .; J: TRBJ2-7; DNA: TGTGCCACCAGTGACCCAGTAGGAGGGCACTACGAGCAGTACTTC; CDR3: CATSDPVGGHYEQYF
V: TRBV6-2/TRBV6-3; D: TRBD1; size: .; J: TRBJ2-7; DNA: TGTGCCAGCAGTCCCGGGACAGGGGGCCCTCGGGAGCAGTACTTC; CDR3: CASSPGTGGPREQYF
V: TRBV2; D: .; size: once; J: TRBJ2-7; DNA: TGTGCCAGCAGACAATATCGTGACGAGCAGTACTTC; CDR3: CASRQYRDEQYF
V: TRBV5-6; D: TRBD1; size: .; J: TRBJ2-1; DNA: TGTGCCAGCAGGAACTTCCGACAGGGGGCTTCCTACAATGAGCAGTTCTTC; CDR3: CASRNFRQGASYNEQFF
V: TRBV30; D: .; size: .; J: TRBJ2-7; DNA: TGTGCCTGGAGTGTAGGGTCAGCTCTAGCCCACGAGCAGTACTTC; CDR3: CAWSVGSALAHEQYF
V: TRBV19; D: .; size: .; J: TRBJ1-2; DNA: TGTGCCAGTAGCCCCGTTTGGGGCGGTGGCTACACCTTC; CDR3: CASSPVWGGGYTF
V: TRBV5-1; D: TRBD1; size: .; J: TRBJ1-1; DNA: TGCGCCAGCAGCTGGGGCGGGACAGGGGATCTGAACACTGAAGCTTTCTTT; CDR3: CASSWGGTGDLNTEAFF
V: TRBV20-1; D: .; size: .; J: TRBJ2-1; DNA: TGCAGTGCTACTCCCCAGAACCCTACCAATGAGCAGTTCTTC; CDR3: CSATPQNPTNEQFF
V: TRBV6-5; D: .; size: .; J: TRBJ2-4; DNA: TGTGCCAGCAGTCCCACGAAAAACATTCAGTACTTC; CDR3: CASSPTKNIQYF
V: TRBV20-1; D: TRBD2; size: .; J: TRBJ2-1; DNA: TGCAGTGCTAGAGATCAGGGACTAGCGGTTTACAATGAGCAGTTCTTC; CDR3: CSARDQGLAVYNEQFF
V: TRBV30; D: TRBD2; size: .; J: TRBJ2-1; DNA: TGTGCCTGGAGCCGTGCGGGACTAGCGGGAGTATATGAGCAGTTCTTC; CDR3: CAWSRAGLAGVYEQFF